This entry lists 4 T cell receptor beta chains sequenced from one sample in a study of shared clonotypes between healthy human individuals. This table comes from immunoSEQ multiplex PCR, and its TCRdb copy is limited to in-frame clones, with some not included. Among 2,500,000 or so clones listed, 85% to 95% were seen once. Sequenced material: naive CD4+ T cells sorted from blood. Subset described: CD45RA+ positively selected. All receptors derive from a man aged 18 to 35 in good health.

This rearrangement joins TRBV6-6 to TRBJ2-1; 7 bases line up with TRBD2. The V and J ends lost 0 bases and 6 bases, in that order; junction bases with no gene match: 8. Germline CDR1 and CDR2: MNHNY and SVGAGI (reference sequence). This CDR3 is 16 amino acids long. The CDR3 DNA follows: TGTGCCAGCAGTTACTCTTCCGGGACTACCTTCAATGAGCAGTTCTTC. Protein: CASSYSSGTTFNEQFF.

As DNA, the CDR3 is TGTGCCAGCAGCGCCGCTACAGGGATCCGTTCTGAAGCTTTCTTT. The encoded protein is CASSAATGIRSEAFF. V gene TRBV7-2 combines with J gene TRBJ1-1; the D gene is possibly TRBD1 (6 bases). The germline V gene has CDR1 SGHTA and CDR2 FQGNSA. CDR3 length equals 15 residues. V was cut by 5 bases and J by 6 bases, with 19 bases left in between.

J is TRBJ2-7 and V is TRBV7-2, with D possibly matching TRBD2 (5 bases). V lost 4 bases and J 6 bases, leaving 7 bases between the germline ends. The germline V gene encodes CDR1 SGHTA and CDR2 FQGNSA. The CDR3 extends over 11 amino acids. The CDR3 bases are TGTGCCAGCAGCTCTGGAGGCGAGCAGTACTTC. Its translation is CASSSGGEQYF.

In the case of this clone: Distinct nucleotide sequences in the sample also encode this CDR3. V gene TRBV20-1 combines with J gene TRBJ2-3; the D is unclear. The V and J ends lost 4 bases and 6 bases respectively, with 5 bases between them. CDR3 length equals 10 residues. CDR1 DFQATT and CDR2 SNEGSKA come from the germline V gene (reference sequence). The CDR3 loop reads CSATSDTQYF. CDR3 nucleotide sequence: TGCAGTGCTACCAGTGATACGCAGTATTTT.